Shown below are 9 T cell receptor beta chains from a single sample sequenced in a study of blood T cell repertoires in COVID-19. Sequencing was performed with immunoSEQ multiplex PCR; in TCRdb, only in-frame clones are kept and a portion is missing. The sample lists fewer than 350,000 clones; around 93% were seen once. Sequenced input: PBMCs or T cells enriched from blood (not recorded which). Receptors originate from a middle-aged man who had been exposed to COVID-19.

The chain recombines TRBV19 with TRBJ2-3, with 11 bases fitting TRBD2. Trimming took 4 bases from V and 1 from J; bases not matched to a gene: 7. The germline V gene encodes CDR1 LNHDA and CDR2 SQIVND (reference sequence). The CDR3 loop spans 17 amino acids. The CDR3 region is CASSRLAGGRGTDTQYF. CDR3 bases: TGTGCCAGTAGTAGATTAGCGGGAGGGCGTGGCACAGATACGCAGTATTTT.

The chain has TRBV3-1 (or the pseudogene TRBV3-2) and TRBJ1-2; D is ambiguous. Germline CDR1 is LGHDT and CDR2 is YNNKEL (reference sequence). V was clipped by 0 bases and J by 8 bases, with 16 bases between them. CDR3 size: 15 residues. CDR3 DNA: TGTGCCAGCAGCCAAGATCGGCGCGGAGAAGGCGGCTACACCTTC. Translating gives CASSQDRRGEGGYTF.

The chain combines TRBV19 with TRBJ2-1; no clear D gene. V gave up 3 bases and J gave up 10 bases, with 7 bases separating them. CDR3 length: 11 amino acids. Germline CDR1 is LNHDA and CDR2 is SQIVND (reference sequence). CDR3 nucleotide sequence: TGTGCCAGTAGTATTGGCCCCGAGCAGTTCTTC. Amino acid sequence: CASSIGPEQFF.

Note on this clone: Other DNA sequences in this specimen translate into the identical CDR3. The CDR3 protein is CASSSGTSSYNEQFF. As DNA, the CDR3 is TGTGCCAGCAGTTCCGGGACTAGCTCCTACAATGAGCAGTTCTTC. The chain uses TRBV27 and TRBJ2-1; 8 bases align to TRBD2. This CDR3 has 15 residues. CDR1 and CDR2 from the germline V gene are MNHEY and SMNVEV (reference sequence). Trimming took 4 bases from V and 0 from J; bases not matched to a gene: 2.

This clone has a single count. The chain employs TRBV7-8 and TRBJ2-1; unclear D gene. Trimming cost V 5 bases and J 9 bases, with 8 bases left between them. Looked up from germline, CDR1 is SGHVS and CDR2 is FQNEAQ. CDR3 size: 11 residues. The DNA for the CDR3 is TGTGCCAGCAGCCCTCCGGGTGAGCAGTTCTTC. Translating it yields CASSPPGEQFF.

CDR3 DNA sequence: TGTGCCAGCAGTTTCCGAGGGAGGGGTGTCTATGGCTACACCTTC. This gives the protein CASSFRGRGVYGYTF. The chain combines TRBV28 with TRBJ1-2; D is perhaps TRBD1 (5 bases). The CDR3 runs 15 residues. Trimming left V 3 bases short and J 4 bases short, with 15 bases between. Germline V gives CDR1 MDHEN, CDR2 SYDVKM.

The V and J genes are TRBV29-1 and TRBJ2-5, with D possibly being TRBD1 (6 bases). Germline V gene sequence: CDR1 SQVTM, CDR2 ANQGSEA. This CDR3 has 16 residues. Trimming stripped 6 bases from V and 2 bases from J, with 22 bases between. In DNA form, the CDR3 reads TGCAGCGTCGCACAACTAATGACAGGCAGACAAGAGACCCAGTACTTC. Its protein product is CSVAQLMTGRQETQYF. Full variable domain (outside the CDR3, taken from reference TRBV29-1 and TRBJ2-5): SAVISQKPSRDICQRGTSLTIQCQVDSQVTMMFWYRQQPGQSLTLIATANQGSEATYESGFVIDKFPISRPNLTFSTLTVSNMSPEDSSIYLCSVAQLMTGRQETQYFGPGTRLLVL.

V gene TRBV6-5 combines with J gene TRBJ1-5; no clear D gene. The germline CDR1 and CDR2 sequences are MNHEY and SVGAGI. CDR3 size: 13 residues. Trimming took 8 bases from V and 5 from J, leaving 13 bases between them. The CDR3 here is CASSTREHQPQHF. For the CDR3, the DNA is TGTGCCAGCTCAACTCGGGAGCATCAGCCCCAGCATTTT.

V and J are TRBV24-1 and TRBJ1-5, with 7 bases lining up with TRBD1. The CDR3 extends over 16 amino acids. The V gene's germline CDR1 is KGHDR and CDR2 SFDVKD. V shed 0 bases and J 5 bases; nucleotides not matched to a gene: 6. CDR3 bases: TGTGCCACCAGTGATTTGTACAGGGGAGTCGATCAGCCCCAGCATTTT. Translation gives CATSDLYRGVDQPQHF.